The 3 T cell receptor beta chains in this list originate from one sample, sequenced in a study of T cell responses to AZD1222 COVID-19 vaccine. Sequencing used immunoSEQ multiplex PCR; TCRdb keeps in-frame clones, though not all of them. The sample shows about 39,000 clones, just over 85% of them seen only once. The starting material was peripheral blood, obtained 28 days after the second dose of the MenACWY control vaccine. Every receptor here comes from an adult who received the MenACWY meningococcal vaccine as a control.

The chain uses TRBV28 and TRBJ2-7, with D unclear. CDR1 is MDHEN, CDR2 SYDVKM, per germline. V was shortened by 6 bases and J by 6 bases, with 9 bases between the two germline ends. The CDR3 runs to 11 residues. For the CDR3, the DNA is TGTGCCAGCAGAACGTACTCCGAGCAGTACTTC. Encoded protein: CASRTYSEQYF.

In this sample, this clone turned up once. This chain uses TRBV5-1 with TRBJ2-1; 10 bases match TRBD2. Unmatched junction bases numbered 8, after V lost 6 bases and J lost 5 bases. CDR1 is SGHRS and CDR2 is YFSETQ in the germline V gene. CDR3 length: 15 amino acids. The CDR3 nucleotides are TGCGCCAGCACCGGGGTACTAGCGGGAAACAATGAGCAGTTCTTC. Amino acid sequence: CASTGVLAGNNEQFF.

The chain combines TRBV30 with TRBJ1-2; 8 nucleotides match TRBD1. Unmatched junction bases numbered 4, after V lost 5 bases and J lost 8 bases. In germline, CDR1 is GTSNPN, CDR2 SVGIG (reference sequence). This CDR3 is built from 11 residues. The chain's CDR3 is CAWGQGTGYTF. CDR3 bases: TGTGCCTGGGGACAGGGCACGGGCTACACCTTC.